This T cell receptor beta chain is drawn from a study of beta chain features in type 1 diabetes. This clone was seen more than once but under ten times. Antigen: not known. The length of the CDR3 is 15 residues. V was clipped by 4 bases and J by 7 bases, with 18 bases between them. The germline CDR1 and CDR2 sequences are SGHRS and YFSETQ. Expressed TCRB transcripts got sequenced, as all isolated RNA was reverse transcribed. Clones were read by immunoSEQ multiplex PCR, and TCRdb kept only the in-frame ones, dropping some. The data show about 15,000 clones, with 40% to 45% seen just once and 0.45% to 0.65% held by the top ten. Study-level results: The analysis here could not establish whether HLA type shapes TCRB rearrangement.

Sequences were obtained from stem cell memory CD4+ T cells from blood. The chain employs TRBV5-1 and TRBJ1-5; the D gene is possibly TRBD1 (6 bases). This clonotype was obtained from a woman aged 40 to 50 in good health. DNA for the CDR3: TGCGCCAGCAGCCCGGACAGCTCCCCTAGCCAGCCCCAGCATTTT. This codes for CASSPDSSPSQPQHF.